This T cell receptor (beta chain) was retrieved from a study of cytomegalovirus exposure and HLA in healthy donors. Across the study: Unique TCR beta sequences numbering some 120 million came from roughly 180 million T cells in an earlier analysis. Study conclusions and caveats: In terms of immune exposure information, only CMV serostatus was available.

PCR used 60 Vbeta primers and 13 Jbeta primers. Measured with immunoSEQ multiplex PCR; TCRdb has only the in-frame clones, and not every one. The sample lists 170,000 or so clones; roughly 83% were seen once. Per germline, CDR1 SNHLY and CDR2 FYNNEI. The length of the CDR3 is 14 residues. The J segment lost 2 bases and the V segment lost 6 bases, leaving 4 bases of the junction unmatched. Remarks on this clone: The target antigen is unknown.

The chain joins TRBV2 to TRBJ2-5; the match to TRBD2 covers 9 bases. This TCR came from a boy under 10 years old in good health and CMV-seronegative. Sequenced material: PBMCs. In DNA form, the CDR3 reads TGTGCCAGCAGCAGACTAGCGGTACAAGAGACCCAGTACTTC. Protein product: CASSRLAVQETQYF.